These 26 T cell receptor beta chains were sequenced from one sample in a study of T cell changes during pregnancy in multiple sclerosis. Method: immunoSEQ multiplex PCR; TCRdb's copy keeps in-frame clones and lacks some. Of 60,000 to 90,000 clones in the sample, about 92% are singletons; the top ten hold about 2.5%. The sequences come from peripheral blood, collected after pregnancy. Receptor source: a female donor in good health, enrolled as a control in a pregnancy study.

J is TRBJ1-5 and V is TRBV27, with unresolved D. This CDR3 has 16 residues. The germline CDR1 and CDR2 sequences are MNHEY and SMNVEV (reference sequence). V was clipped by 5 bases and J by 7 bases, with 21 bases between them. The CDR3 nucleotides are TGTGCCAGCAGTCCCTACCGTACTGTTTCTAGCCAGCCCCAGCATTTT. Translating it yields CASSPYRTVSSQPQHF.

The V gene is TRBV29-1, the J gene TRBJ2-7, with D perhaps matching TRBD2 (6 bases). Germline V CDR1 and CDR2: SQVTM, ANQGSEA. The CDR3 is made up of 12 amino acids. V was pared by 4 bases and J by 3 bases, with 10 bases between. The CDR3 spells CSVAGDVYEQYF. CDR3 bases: TGCAGCGTTGCGGGAGATGTCTACGAGCAGTACTTC.

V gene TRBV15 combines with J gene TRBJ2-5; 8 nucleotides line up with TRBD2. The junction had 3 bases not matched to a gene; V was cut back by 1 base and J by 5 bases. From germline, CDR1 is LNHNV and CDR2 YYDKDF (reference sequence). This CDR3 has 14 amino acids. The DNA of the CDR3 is TGTGCCACCAGCAGAGGGCGGGAGGCGGAGACCCAGTACTTC. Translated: CATSRGREAETQYF.

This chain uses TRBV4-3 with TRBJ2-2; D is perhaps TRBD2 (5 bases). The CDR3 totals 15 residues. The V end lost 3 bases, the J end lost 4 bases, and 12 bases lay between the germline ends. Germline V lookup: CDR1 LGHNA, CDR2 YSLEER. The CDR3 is CASSHAYRGTGELFF. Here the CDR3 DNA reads TGCGCCAGCAGCCACGCATACCGGGGCACCGGGGAGCTGTTTTTT.

CDR3 coding DNA: TGTGCCAGCAGCCAAGGGTCTAGCGGGAGGGCCACAGATACGCAGTATTTT. Translating gives CASSQGSSGRATDTQYF. V gene TRBV4-2 combines with J gene TRBJ2-3; TRBD2 agrees at 12 bases. Germline lookup yields CDR1 LGHNA and CDR2 YNFKEQ. There are 17 residues in the CDR3. V lost 1 base to trimming and J lost 2 bases; unmatched junction nucleotides: 4.

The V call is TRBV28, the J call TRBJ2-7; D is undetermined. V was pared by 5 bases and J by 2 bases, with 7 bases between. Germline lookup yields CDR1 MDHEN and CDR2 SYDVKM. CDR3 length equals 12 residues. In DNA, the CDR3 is TGTGCCAGCAGTCTCTATACCTACGAGCAGTACTTC. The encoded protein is CASSLYTYEQYF. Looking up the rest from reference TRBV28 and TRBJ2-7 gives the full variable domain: DVKVTQSSRYLVKRTGEKVFLECVQDMDHENMFWYRQDPGLGLRLIYFSYDVKMKEKGDIPEGYSVSREKKERFSLILESASTNQTSMYLCASSLYTYEQYFGPGTRLTVT.

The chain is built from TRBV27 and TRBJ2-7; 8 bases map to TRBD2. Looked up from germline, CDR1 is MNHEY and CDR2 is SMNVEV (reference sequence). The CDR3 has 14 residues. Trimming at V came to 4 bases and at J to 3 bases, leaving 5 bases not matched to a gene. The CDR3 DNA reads TGTGCCAGCAGTTATAGCGGGAACAGCTACGAGCAGTACTTC. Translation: CASSYSGNSYEQYF.

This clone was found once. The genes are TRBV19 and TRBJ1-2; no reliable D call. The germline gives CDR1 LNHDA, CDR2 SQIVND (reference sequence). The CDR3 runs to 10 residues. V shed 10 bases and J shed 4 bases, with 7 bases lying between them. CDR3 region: CATFGYGYTF. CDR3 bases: TGTGCCACATTCGGCTATGGCTACACCTTC.

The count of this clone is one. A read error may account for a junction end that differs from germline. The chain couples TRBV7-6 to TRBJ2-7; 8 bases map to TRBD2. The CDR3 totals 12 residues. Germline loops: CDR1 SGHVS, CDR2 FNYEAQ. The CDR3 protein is CASSHFGGELHF. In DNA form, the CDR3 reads TGTGCCAGCAGCCACTTCGGGGGGGAATTGCACTTC.

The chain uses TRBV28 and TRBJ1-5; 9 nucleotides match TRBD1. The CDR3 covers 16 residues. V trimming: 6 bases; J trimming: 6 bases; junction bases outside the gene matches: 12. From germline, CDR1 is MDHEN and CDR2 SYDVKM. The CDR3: CASRYSGTGRAQPQHF. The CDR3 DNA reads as TGTGCCAGCAGGTACTCCGGGACAGGGAGGGCTCAGCCCCAGCATTTT.

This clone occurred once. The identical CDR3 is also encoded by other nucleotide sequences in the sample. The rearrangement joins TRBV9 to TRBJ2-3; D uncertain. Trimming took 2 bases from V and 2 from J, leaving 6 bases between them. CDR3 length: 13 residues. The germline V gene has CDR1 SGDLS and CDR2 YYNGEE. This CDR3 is CASSVLNTDTQYF. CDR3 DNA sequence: TGTGCCAGCAGCGTCCTAAACACAGATACGCAGTATTTT. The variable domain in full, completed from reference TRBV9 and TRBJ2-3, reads DSGVTQTPKHLITATGQRVTLRCSPRSGDLSVYWYQQSLDQGLQFLIQYYNGEERAKGNILERFSAQQFPDLHSELNLSSLELGDSALYFCASSVLNTDTQYFGPGTRLTVL.

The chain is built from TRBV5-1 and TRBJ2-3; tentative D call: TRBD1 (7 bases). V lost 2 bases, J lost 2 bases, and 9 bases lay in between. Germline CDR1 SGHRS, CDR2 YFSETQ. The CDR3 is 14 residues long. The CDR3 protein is CASSFRGDTDTQYF. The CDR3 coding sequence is TGCGCCAGCAGCTTCAGGGGGGACACAGATACGCAGTATTTT.

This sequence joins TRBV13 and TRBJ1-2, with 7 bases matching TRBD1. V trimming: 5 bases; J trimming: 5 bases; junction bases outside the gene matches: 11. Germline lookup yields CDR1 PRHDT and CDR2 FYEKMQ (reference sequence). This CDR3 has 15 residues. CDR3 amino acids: CASSTRTGAGYGYTF. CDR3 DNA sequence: TGTGCCAGCAGCACAAGGACAGGTGCTGGGTATGGCTACACCTTC.

This CDR3 reads CAWSVLEETQYF. The CDR3 nucleotides are TGTGCCTGGAGTGTACTCGAAGAGACCCAGTACTTC. The chain links TRBV30 to TRBJ2-5; no clear D gene. V was pared by 0 bases and J by 3 bases, with 5 bases between. CDR3 length: 12 amino acids. CDR1 is GTSNPN, CDR2 SVGIG, per germline (reference sequence).

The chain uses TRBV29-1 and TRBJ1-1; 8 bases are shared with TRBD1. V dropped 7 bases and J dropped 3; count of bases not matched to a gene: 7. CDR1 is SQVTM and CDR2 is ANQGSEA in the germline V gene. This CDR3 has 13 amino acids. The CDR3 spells CSARTGTDTEAFF. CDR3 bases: TGCAGCGCGAGGACAGGGACGGACACTGAAGCTTTCTTT.

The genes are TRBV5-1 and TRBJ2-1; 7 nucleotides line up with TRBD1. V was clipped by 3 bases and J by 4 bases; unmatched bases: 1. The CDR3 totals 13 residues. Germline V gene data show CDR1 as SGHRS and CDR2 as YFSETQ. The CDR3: CASSWDSYNEQFF. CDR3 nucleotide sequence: TGCGCCAGCAGCTGGGACAGTTACAATGAGCAGTTCTTC.

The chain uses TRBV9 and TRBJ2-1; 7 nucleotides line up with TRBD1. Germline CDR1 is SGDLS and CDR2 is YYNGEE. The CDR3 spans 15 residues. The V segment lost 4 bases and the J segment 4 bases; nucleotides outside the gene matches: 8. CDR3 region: CASSTPGQLYNEQFF. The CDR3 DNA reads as TGTGCCAGCAGCACCCCGGGACAGCTTTACAATGAGCAGTTCTTC.

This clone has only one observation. CDR3 sequence (DNA): TGTGCCACCAGCTCGGGCGACAGGGGAGGCCTTGGACAAGAGACCCAGTACTTC. Protein sequence: CATSSGDRGGLGQETQYF. The chain joins TRBV15 to TRBJ2-5; 8 bases match TRBD1. The CDR3 has 18 amino acids. V was clipped by 5 bases and J by 2 bases; unmatched bases: 16. Germline V gene lookup returns CDR1 LNHNV and CDR2 YYDKDF (reference sequence).

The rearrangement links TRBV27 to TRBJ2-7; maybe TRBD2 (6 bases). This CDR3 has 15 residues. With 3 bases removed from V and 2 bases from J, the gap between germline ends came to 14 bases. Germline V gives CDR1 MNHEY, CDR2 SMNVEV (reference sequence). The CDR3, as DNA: TGTGCCAGCAGTTTTGGTACTAGCAGCCCCTACGAGCAGTACTTC. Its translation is CASSFGTSSPYEQYF.

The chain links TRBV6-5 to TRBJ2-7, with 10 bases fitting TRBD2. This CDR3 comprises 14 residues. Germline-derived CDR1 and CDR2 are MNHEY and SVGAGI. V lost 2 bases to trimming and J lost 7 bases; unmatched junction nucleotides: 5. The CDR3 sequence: CASSYLAGEGEQYF. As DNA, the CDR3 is TGTGCCAGCAGTTACCTAGCGGGGGAGGGAGAGCAGTACTTC.

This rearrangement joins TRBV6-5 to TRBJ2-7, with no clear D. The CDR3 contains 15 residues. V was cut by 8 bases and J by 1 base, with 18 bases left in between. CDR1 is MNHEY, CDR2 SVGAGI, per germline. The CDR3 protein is CASGPLRSGSYEQYF. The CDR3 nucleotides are TGTGCCAGCGGCCCGCTTAGGAGTGGTTCCTACGAGCAGTACTTC.

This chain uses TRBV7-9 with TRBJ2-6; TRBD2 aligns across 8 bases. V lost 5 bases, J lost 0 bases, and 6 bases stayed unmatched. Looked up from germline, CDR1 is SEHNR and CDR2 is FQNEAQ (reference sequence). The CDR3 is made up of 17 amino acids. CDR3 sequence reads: CASSRSGASSGANVLTF. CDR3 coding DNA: TGTGCCAGCAGCCGTAGCGGGGCAAGCTCTGGGGCCAACGTCCTGACTTTC.

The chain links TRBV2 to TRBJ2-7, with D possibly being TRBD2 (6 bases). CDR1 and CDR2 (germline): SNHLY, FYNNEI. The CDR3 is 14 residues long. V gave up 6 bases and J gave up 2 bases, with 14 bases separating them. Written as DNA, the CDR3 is TGTGCCAGCAGGGAGGCGGGGACGGCCTACGAGCAGTACTTC. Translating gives CASREAGTAYEQYF.

The CDR3 loop is CASSLAGTQETQYF. The CDR3 bases are TGTGCCAGCAGCCTAGCGGGGACACAAGAGACCCAGTACTTC. The gene calls are TRBV7-3 and TRBJ2-5; 9 positions agree with TRBD2. The CDR3 spans 14 residues. Trimming removed 5 bases from V and 2 bases from J; junction bases left unmatched: 3. Germline CDR1 reads SGHTA; CDR2 reads FQGTGA.

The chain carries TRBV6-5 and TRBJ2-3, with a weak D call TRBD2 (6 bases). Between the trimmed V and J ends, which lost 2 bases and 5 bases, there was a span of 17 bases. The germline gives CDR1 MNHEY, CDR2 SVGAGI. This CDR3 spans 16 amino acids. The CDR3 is CASSYLEAGAGDTQYF. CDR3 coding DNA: TGTGCCAGCAGTTACCTTGAAGCGGGTGCGGGAGATACGCAGTATTTT.

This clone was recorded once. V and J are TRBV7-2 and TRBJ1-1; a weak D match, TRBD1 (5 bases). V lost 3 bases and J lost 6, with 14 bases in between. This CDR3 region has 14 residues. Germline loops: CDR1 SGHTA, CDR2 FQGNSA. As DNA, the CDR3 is TGTGCCAGCAGCTTTCGGCAGGGCCCCTCTGAAGCTTTCTTT. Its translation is CASSFRQGPSEAFF.